These 21 T cell receptor beta chains were sequenced from one sample in a study of blood T cell repertoires in COVID-19. Libraries were prepared by immunoSEQ multiplex PCR; TCRdb keeps only in-frame clonotypes and omits some of them. Seen here are 410,000 or so clones, over 75% observed once, and the top ten hold roughly 1.6%. Sequenced: peripheral blood. Receptors were obtained from a woman between 40 and 55 years old with COVID-19, enrolled during active disease.

The genes are TRBV9 and TRBJ2-1, with 8 positions matching TRBD2. Looked up from germline, CDR1 is SGDLS and CDR2 is YYNGEE. Trimming at V came to 0 bases and at J to 7 bases, leaving 3 bases not matched to a gene. This CDR3 spans 14 amino acids. The CDR3 sequence is CASSVVQRENEQFF. The DNA of the CDR3 is TGTGCCAGCAGCGTAGTTCAGCGGGAGAATGAGCAGTTCTTC. The full variable domain, completed using reference TRBV9 and TRBJ2-1, is DSGVTQTPKHLITATGQRVTLRCSPRSGDLSVYWYQQSLDQGLQFLIQYYNGEERAKGNILERFSAQQFPDLHSELNLSSLELGDSALYFCASSVVQRENEQFFGPGTRLTVL.

The V call is TRBV11-2, the J call TRBJ2-3, with D tentatively TRBD2 (5 bases). The V end lost 3 bases, the J end lost 3 bases, and 7 bases lay between the germline ends. The CDR3 totals 13 residues. CDR1 and CDR2 from the germline V gene are SGHAT and FQNNGV. Here the CDR3 reads CASSFSGTDTQYF. The CDR3 DNA is TGTGCCAGCAGCTTTTCGGGAACAGATACGCAGTATTTT.

The chain combines TRBV9 with TRBJ2-5; 7 bases are a match to TRBD1. V trimming: 4 bases; J trimming: 5 bases; junction bases outside the gene matches: 11. This CDR3 has 15 residues. Germline V CDR1 and CDR2: SGDLS, YYNGEE. This CDR3 is CASSTATGDWETQYF. CDR3 in DNA: TGTGCCAGCAGCACAGCTACAGGGGATTGGGAGACCCAGTACTTC. Supplemented by reference TRBV9 and TRBJ2-5, the full variable domain reads DSGVTQTPKHLITATGQRVTLRCSPRSGDLSVYWYQQSLDQGLQFLIQYYNGEERAKGNILERFSAQQFPDLHSELNLSSLELGDSALYFCASSTATGDWETQYFGPGTRLLVL.

This sequence joins TRBV7-3 and TRBJ1-5; TRBD1 matches 8 bases. The junction had 7 bases not matched to a gene; V was cut back by 8 bases and J by 4 bases. The CDR3 is 14 amino acids. The germline V gene encodes CDR1 SGHTA and CDR2 FQGTGA. CDR3 sequence reads: CASPRGQDNQPQHF. DNA for the CDR3: TGTGCCAGCCCCCGGGGACAGGATAATCAGCCCCAGCATTTT.

This clone was observed a few times. This rearrangement joins TRBV12-3 or TRBV12-4 to TRBJ2-7; D perhaps matches TRBD1 (5 bases). Trimming took 4 bases from V and 4 from J, leaving 8 bases between them. This CDR3 is 12 amino acids long. Here the CDR3 reads CASSSRVYEQYF. Written as DNA, the CDR3 is TGTGCCAGCAGTTCCAGGGTTTACGAGCAGTACTTC.

The chain uses TRBV24-1 and TRBJ2-7, with TRBD2 as a possible D gene (5 bases). Per germline, CDR1 KGHDR and CDR2 SFDVKD. Trimming cost V 1 base and J 2 bases, with 14 bases left between them. CDR3 length: 16 residues. The CDR3 reads CATSDFEGSSPYEQYF. In DNA, the CDR3 is TGTGCCACCAGTGATTTTGAAGGGAGCTCCCCCTACGAGCAGTACTTC.

The chain is built from TRBV11-2 and TRBJ1-4; D gene unclear. This CDR3 has 12 residues. Trimming removed 8 bases at V and 7 bases at J, with 11 bases between. Germline assignment: CDR1 SGHAT and CDR2 FQNNGV. Here the CDR3 DNA reads TGTGCCAGCGGGAGATTGTCTGAAAAACTGTTTTTT. Translated: CASGRLSEKLFF. Looking up the rest from reference TRBV11-2 and TRBJ1-4 gives the full variable domain: EAGVAQSPRYKIIEKRQSVAFWCNPISGHATLYWYQQILGQGPKLLIQFQNNGVVDDSQLPKDRFSAERLKGVDSTLKIQPAKLEDSAVYLCASGRLSEKLFFGSGTQLSVL.

This clone appeared once. The genes are TRBV19 and TRBJ1-6; possibly TRBD1 for D (5 bases). V was clipped by 7 bases and J by 0 bases, with 13 bases between them. There are 16 residues in the CDR3. Germline V gives CDR1 LNHDA, CDR2 SQIVND (reference sequence). The CDR3 spells CASMGQESSYNSPLHF. The CDR3 DNA reads as TGTGCCAGTATGGGGCAGGAAAGCTCCTATAATTCACCCCTCCACTTT.

This clone was counted a single time. The chain carries TRBV28 and TRBJ2-2, with TRBD1 identical over 7 bases. CDR1 and CDR2 (germline): MDHEN, SYDVKM. The CDR3 contains 15 residues. V was clipped by 3 bases and J by 6 bases; unmatched bases: 7. Here the CDR3 DNA reads TGTGCCAGCAGTTTGACCTCAGGGGGTCCCGGGGAGCTGTTTTTT. Translated: CASSLTSGGPGELFF.

The chain employs TRBV28 and TRBJ2-7; 8 bases are shared with TRBD2. CDR1 is MDHEN and CDR2 is SYDVKM in the germline V gene. V dropped 3 bases and J dropped 1; count of bases not matched to a gene: 2. The CDR3 consists of 14 residues. CDR3 region: CASSFPGGSYEQYF. CDR3 bases: TGTGCCAGCAGTTTTCCGGGGGGGTCCTACGAGCAGTACTTC. Full variable domain (outside the CDR3, taken from reference TRBV28 and TRBJ2-7): DVKVTQSSRYLVKRTGEKVFLECVQDMDHENMFWYRQDPGLGLRLIYFSYDVKMKEKGDIPEGYSVSREKKERFSLILESASTNQTSMYLCASSFPGGSYEQYFGPGTRLTVT.

The rearrangement joins TRBV10-3 to TRBJ1-2; D unresolved. V shed 3 bases and J shed 4 bases, with 27 bases lying between them. CDR1 ENHRY and CDR2 SYGVKD come from the germline V gene. There are 19 residues in the CDR3. The CDR3 DNA sequence: TGTGCCATCAGTGAAGGTAGCCTAGGTGACGTCAACAAAATCTATGGCTACACCTTC. Its translation: CAISEGSLGDVNKIYGYTF.

The CDR3 DNA follows: TGTGCCACCAGCAGAGCCGTGGGAGGGTGGGACACTGAAGCTTTCTTT. This sequence encodes CATSRAVGGWDTEAFF. V usage is TRBV15 and J usage is TRBJ1-1; D unclear. The V gene's germline CDR1 is LNHNV and CDR2 YYDKDF (reference sequence). V was cut by 1 base and J by 3 bases, with 15 bases left in between. The CDR3 runs 16 residues.

This chain joins TRBV30 and TRBJ2-7; maybe TRBD1 (6 bases). The germline CDR1 and CDR2 sequences are GTSNPN and SVGIG (reference sequence). This CDR3 region has 13 residues. The V end lost 3 bases, the J end lost 0 bases, and 9 bases lay between the germline ends. The CDR3 protein is CAWSRGTSYEQYF. CDR3 sequence (DNA): TGTGCCTGGAGCAGGGGAACCTCCTACGAGCAGTACTTC.

This clone was seen a few times. The chain carries TRBV5-1 and TRBJ1-1; 8 positions agree with TRBD1. Germline assignment: CDR1 SGHRS and CDR2 YFSETQ. This CDR3 comprises 12 residues. The ends lost 4 bases at V and 8 bases at J; junction bases unmatched: 4. The CDR3 loop is CASSPGTGEAFF. CDR3 nucleotides: TGCGCCAGCAGCCCGGGGACAGGCGAAGCTTTCTTT.

Only a few counts were recorded for this clone. V gene TRBV4-3 combines with J gene TRBJ2-6; 7 bases match TRBD2. Germline V gives CDR1 LGHNA, CDR2 YSLEER. The CDR3 spans 17 residues. Losses at the gene ends were 0 bases for V and 1 base for J; bases not matched to a gene: 3. Here the CDR3 DNA reads TGCGCCAGCAGCCAAGAGGGGGGGTTATCTGGGGCCAACGTCCTGACTTTC. It encodes CASSQEGGLSGANVLTF.

This chain uses TRBV28 with TRBJ2-2; 11 bases fit TRBD2. Per the germline V gene, CDR1 is MDHEN and CDR2 is SYDVKM. There are 18 residues in the CDR3. The CDR3: CVTSHSSGRFANTGELFF. CDR3 bases: TGTGTCACCTCACACTCTAGCGGGAGGTTCGCGAACACCGGGGAGCTGTTTTTT.

The chain employs TRBV7-3 and TRBJ2-7; 7 positions agree with TRBD2. The junction had 10 bases not matched to a gene; V was cut back by 1 base and J by 1 base. CDR1 and CDR2 (germline): SGHTA, FQGTGA. CDR3 length: 17 amino acids. CDR3 in amino acids: CASSLISGLAESYEQYF. The CDR3, as DNA: TGTGCCAGCAGCTTAATATCAGGGCTAGCGGAATCCTACGAGCAGTACTTC.

The V gene is TRBV6-2 or TRBV6-3, the J gene TRBJ1-5; 12 nucleotides match TRBD1. Germline V gives CDR1 MNHEY, CDR2 SVGEGT. This CDR3 is 17 amino acids long. Unmatched junction bases numbered 6, after V lost 5 bases and J lost 1 base. The CDR3 spells CASSRDRGRGSNQPQHF. The CDR3 DNA reads as TGTGCCAGCAGTAGGGACAGGGGGCGCGGGAGCAATCAGCCCCAGCATTTT.

The chain couples TRBV6-2 or TRBV6-3 to TRBJ2-1; 11 nucleotides match TRBD1. CDR1 MNHEY and CDR2 SVGEGT come from the germline V gene. The CDR3 spans 17 residues. With V trimmed by 4 bases and J by 8 bases, 13 bases remained unmatched. CDR3 DNA: TGTGCCAGCAGTTTTTCATCGGACAGGGGGCAATGGGATGAGCAGTTCTTC. This encodes CASSFSSDRGQWDEQFF.

This clone was seen at least ten times. The J gene is TRBJ1-4, the V gene TRBV7-9, with 9 bases lining up with TRBD1. This CDR3 region has 14 residues. From germline, CDR1 is SEHNR and CDR2 FQNEAQ (reference sequence). After removal of 5 bases from V and 6 bases from J, the junction contained 4 bases not matched to a gene. CDR3 DNA sequence: TGTGCCAGCAGCCCAGGGACAGGGTATGAAAAACTGTTTTTT. Translated, it gives CASSPGTGYEKLFF.

V and J are TRBV9 and TRBJ1-3, with D perhaps matching TRBD1 (5 bases). Trimming stripped 0 bases from V and 4 bases from J, with 8 bases between. CDR1 and CDR2 (germline): SGDLS, YYNGEE. The CDR3 extends over 14 amino acids. The CDR3: CASSVEQAGNTIYF. The CDR3 DNA sequence: TGTGCCAGCAGCGTAGAACAGGCCGGAAACACCATATATTTT.